A single sample is the source of the 28 T cell receptor beta chains below, sequenced in a study of blood T cell repertoires in COVID-19. This table comes from immunoSEQ multiplex PCR, and its TCRdb copy is limited to in-frame clones, with some not included. The table lists 85,000 to 130,000 clones, roughly 92% of them singletons, with roughly 5% in the top ten. Sequenced: peripheral blood. These receptors all come from a man in his 70s with acute or convalescent COVID-19.

The V call is TRBV11-2, the J call TRBJ1-2; TRBD1 agrees at 8 bases. V shed 3 bases and J 7 bases; nucleotides not matched to a gene: 10. The CDR3 has 15 amino acids. Germline CDR1 is SGHAT and CDR2 is FQNNGV. The CDR3 bases are TGTGCCAGCAGCTTCGATCCAGGGGGCGCAGCTGGCTACACCTTC. It codes for CASSFDPGGAAGYTF. Supplemented by reference TRBV11-2 and TRBJ1-2, the full variable domain reads EAGVAQSPRYKIIEKRQSVAFWCNPISGHATLYWYQQILGQGPKLLIQFQNNGVVDDSQLPKDRFSAERLKGVDSTLKIQPAKLEDSAVYLCASSFDPGGAAGYTFGSGTRLTVV.

This clone occurred once. The chain recombines TRBV27 with TRBJ2-1; D possibly corresponds to TRBD2 (6 bases). This CDR3 is built from 13 residues. Deletions cut 6 bases from V and 3 bases from J, with 9 bases between. CDR1 and CDR2 (germline): MNHEY, SMNVEV (reference sequence). The CDR3 bases are TGTGCCAGCAGCCTAGCGCACTACAATGAGCAGTTCTTC. This codes for CASSLAHYNEQFF.

V gene TRBV9 combines with J gene TRBJ2-7; 11 bases fit TRBD2. The J segment lost 2 bases and the V segment lost 0 bases, leaving 4 bases of the junction unmatched. The germline CDR1 and CDR2 sequences are SGDLS and YYNGEE. This CDR3 is built from 16 residues. The DNA for the CDR3 is TGTGCCAGCAGCGTAGGGGGACTAGCGGCGCCCTACGAGCAGTACTTC. Residues: CASSVGGLAAPYEQYF.

The CDR3 DNA follows: TGTGCCAGCAGTTACTCGGGGCAGAACTATGGCTACACCTTC. This encodes CASSYSGQNYGYTF. The rearrangement joins TRBV6-5 to TRBJ1-2, with D perhaps matching TRBD1 (5 bases). The CDR3 contains 14 residues. Germline V gene sequence: CDR1 MNHEY, CDR2 SVGAGI. Trimming took off 0 bases at V and 2 bases at J, with 7 bases between the two ends.

The V and J genes are TRBV5-4 and TRBJ2-3; 12 bases align to TRBD2. This CDR3 has 16 residues. The germline gives CDR1 SGHNT, CDR2 YYREEE (reference sequence). V lost 4 bases and J lost 5; bases outside the gene matches: 8. CDR3 in DNA: TGTGCCAGCAGCCTCCGACTAGCGGGGGACCAAGATACGCAGTATTTT. Translation gives CASSLRLAGDQDTQYF.

The chain carries TRBV6-5 and TRBJ2-7; a weak D match, TRBD2 (5 bases). Trimming pared 6 bases from V and 0 bases from J, leaving 6 bases between. Germline V lookup: CDR1 MNHEY, CDR2 SVGAGI. The CDR3 runs 12 residues. CDR3 region: CASREASYEQYF. In DNA form, the CDR3 reads TGTGCCAGCAGGGAGGCCTCCTACGAGCAGTACTTC.

This rearrangement joins TRBV24-1 to TRBJ2-1; 9 bases are shared with TRBD1. The CDR3 totals 13 residues. The V gene end was trimmed by 8 bases and the J gene end by 5 bases; junction bases not matched to a gene: 3. Per the germline V gene, CDR1 is KGHDR and CDR2 is SFDVKD. The CDR3 DNA reads TGTGCCACCAAGGGACAGGGAAACAATGAGCAGTTCTTC. It codes for CATKGQGNNEQFF.

This sequence joins TRBV5-1 and TRBJ1-3; 7 bases match TRBD1. Trimming cost V 4 bases and J 4 bases; bases outside gene matches: 8. The CDR3 length is 15 residues. In germline, CDR1 is SGHRS, CDR2 YFSETQ. CDR3 coding DNA: TGCGCCAGCAGCCTGACAACAGGGGTAGGAAACACCATATATTTT. Residues: CASSLTTGVGNTIYF.

In its sample, this clone was seen a few times. V and J are TRBV28 and TRBJ2-6; 7 bases align to TRBD2. V lost 4 bases to trimming and J lost 0 bases; unmatched junction nucleotides: 3. CDR3 length: 16 residues. The germline gives CDR1 MDHEN, CDR2 SYDVKM. For the CDR3, the DNA is TGTGCCAGCAGTTCAGCGGGAACCTCTGGGGCCAACGTCCTGACTTTC. Its translation: CASSSAGTSGANVLTF.

The gene calls are TRBV15 and TRBJ1-1; D uncertain. Germline V gene data show CDR1 as LNHNV and CDR2 as YYDKDF (reference sequence). This CDR3 is 12 amino acids long. V shed 5 bases and J shed 11 bases, with 15 bases lying between them. The CDR3: CATSPFPARAFF. CDR3 sequence (DNA): TGTGCCACCAGCCCCTTCCCCGCACGGGCTTTCTTT.

The chain links TRBV5-6 to TRBJ2-7, with TRBD2 identical over 7 bases. After removal of 4 bases from V and 6 bases from J, the junction contained 10 bases not matched to a gene. The germline V gene has CDR1 SGHDT and CDR2 YYEEEE. This CDR3 comprises 14 residues. The CDR3 loop is CASSISGRLLEQYF. The DNA for the CDR3 is TGTGCCAGCAGCATTAGCGGGCGCCTTCTCGAGCAGTACTTC.

The chain recombines TRBV4-2 with TRBJ2-1, with TRBD2 matching over 8 bases. With V trimmed by 1 base and J by 1 base, 9 bases remained unmatched. The CDR3 length is 18 residues. Germline V gene sequence: CDR1 LGHNA, CDR2 YNFKEQ. DNA of the CDR3: TGTGCCAGCAGCCAAGGGGCGGGAGGTCAAACTTCCTACAATGAGCAGTTCTTC. This sequence encodes CASSQGAGGQTSYNEQFF.

The J gene is TRBJ1-4, the V gene TRBV11-2; possible D gene TRBD1, 5 bases. V was shortened by 5 bases and J by 6 bases, with 19 bases between the two germline ends. This CDR3 is 16 amino acids long. Germline CDR1 is SGHAT and CDR2 is FQNNGV. The CDR3, as DNA: TGTGCCAGCAGCCAAGCCCAGGGCGCTACTGATGAAAAACTGTTTTTT. This codes for CASSQAQGATDEKLFF.

The chain recombines TRBV7-9 with TRBJ1-4; maybe TRBD1 (6 bases). Trimming shortened V by 5 bases and J by 0 bases, and 13 bases separated the two germline ends. In germline, CDR1 is SEHNR, CDR2 FQNEAQ (reference sequence). This CDR3 comprises 16 residues. The CDR3, as DNA: TGTGCCAGCAGCCTTCGGGGGGGCACAACTAATGAAAAACTGTTTTTT. Translation gives CASSLRGGTTNEKLFF.

The CDR3 bases are TGTGCCAGCAGCTTGGACGAGGTGAACACTGAAGCTTTCTTT. Its protein is CASSLDEVNTEAFF. The chain uses TRBV5-4 and TRBJ1-1; no reliable D call. The V gene lost 0 bases and the J gene lost 0 bases, with 6 bases spanning the gap. Germline loops: CDR1 SGHNT, CDR2 YYREEE (reference sequence). The CDR3 loop spans 14 amino acids.

V gene TRBV11-2 combines with J gene TRBJ1-2; weak D call: TRBD1 (6 bases). The germline V and J ends were trimmed by 3 bases and 7 bases, with 21 bases remaining between them. The CDR3 length is 16 residues. Germline values: CDR1 SGHAT, CDR2 FQNNGV. CDR3 bases: TGTGCCAGCAGCTTCCCTTCGTGGGCAGGGGCGGGTGGCTACACCTTC. This codes for CASSFPSWAGAGGYTF.

This clone came up once. The chain employs TRBV24-1 and TRBJ2-2, with D maybe TRBD2 (6 bases). The V end lost 6 bases, the J end lost 0 bases, and 10 bases lay between the germline ends. CDR3 size: 15 residues. Germline loops: CDR1 KGHDR, CDR2 SFDVKD. The CDR3 sequence is CATSSLAANTGELFF. The CDR3 DNA sequence: TGTGCCACCAGTAGCTTAGCGGCGAACACCGGGGAGCTGTTTTTT.

The chain is built from TRBV6-6 and TRBJ1-2; D gene unclear. The CDR3 loop spans 14 amino acids. Germline values: CDR1 MNHNY, CDR2 SVGAGI (reference sequence). V gave up 2 bases and J gave up 2 bases, with 9 bases separating them. The DNA of the CDR3 is TGTGCCAGCAGTTACCTCAGGTGGAACTATGGCTACACCTTC. Translation gives CASSYLRWNYGYTF.

V usage is TRBV6-2 or TRBV6-3 and J usage is TRBJ2-7; 7 nucleotides line up with TRBD1. This CDR3 has 15 residues. Germline trimming cut 6 bases from V and 0 bases from J; bases unmatched to any gene: 8. Germline V gene lookup returns CDR1 MNHEY and CDR2 SVGEGT. CDR3 nucleotide sequence: TGTGCCAGCAGCCCCACAGGGGCGGGCTCCTACGAGCAGTACTTC. It codes for CASSPTGAGSYEQYF.

The genes are TRBV6-5 and TRBJ2-7, with a weak D call TRBD2 (6 bases). Trimming removed 7 bases from V and 5 bases from J, with 21 bases in between. Germline V gene data show CDR1 as MNHEY and CDR2 as SVGAGI. The CDR3 totals 15 residues. CDR3 DNA sequence: TGTGCCAGCACCAACGGGGGAACGGGGTCCCACGAGCAGTACTTC. Its translation: CASTNGGTGSHEQYF.

V and J are TRBV7-2 and TRBJ2-1; 12 bases match TRBD2. The germline V gene has CDR1 SGHTA and CDR2 FQGNSA. Trimming took 10 bases from V and 6 from J; bases not matched to a gene: 4. The CDR3 runs 13 residues. The CDR3 loop is CATGLAGINEQFF. The CDR3 region has the DNA TGTGCCACCGGACTAGCGGGAATCAATGAGCAGTTCTTC.

The chain employs TRBV12-3 or TRBV12-4 and TRBJ1-2; 7 bases are a match to TRBD1. CDR3 length: 13 residues. J lost 8 bases, V lost 6 bases, and 9 bases had no gene match. CDR3 protein: CASSPGYRGGYTF. The CDR3 DNA reads TGTGCCAGCAGCCCTGGATACAGGGGCGGCTACACCTTC.

The CDR3 loop is CASSLGRGGSSYNSPLHF. Written as DNA, the CDR3 is TGTGCCAGCAGCTTAGGCCGGGGCGGGAGCTCCTATAATTCACCCCTCCACTTT. The chain combines TRBV13 with TRBJ1-6; weak D call: TRBD1 (5 bases). Between the trimmed V and J ends, which lost 0 bases and 0 bases, there was a span of 12 bases. CDR3 length equals 18 residues. Germline-derived CDR1 and CDR2 are PRHDT and FYEKMQ (reference sequence). Supplemented by reference TRBV13 and TRBJ1-6, the full variable domain reads AAGVIQSPRHLIKEKRETATLKCYPIPRHDTVYWYQQGPGQDPQFLISFYEKMQSDKGSIPDRFSAQQFSDYHSELNMSSLELGDSALYFCASSLGRGGSSYNSPLHFGNGTRLTVT.

The chain couples TRBV19 to TRBJ2-2; TRBD1 agrees at 8 bases. V trimming: 1 base; J trimming: 1 base; junction bases outside the gene matches: 2. From germline, CDR1 is LNHDA and CDR2 SQIVND (reference sequence). This CDR3 contains 16 residues. In nucleotides, the CDR3 is TGTGCCAGTAGTATAGGCAGGGGGCTGAACACCGGGGAGCTGTTTTTT. This sequence encodes CASSIGRGLNTGELFF.

The chain has TRBV28 and TRBJ2-7, with 7 bases that match TRBD2. Trimming at V came to 5 bases and at J to 0 bases, leaving 7 bases not matched to a gene. In germline, CDR1 is MDHEN, CDR2 SYDVKM. CDR3 length equals 15 residues. CDR3 DNA sequence: TGTGCCAGCAGTGTAGCGGGCGACAGCTCCTACGAGCAGTACTTC. As protein: CASSVAGDSSYEQYF.

The gene calls are TRBV15 and TRBJ1-2; no reliable D call. Between the trimmed V and J ends, which lost 4 bases and 4 bases, there was a span of 13 bases. This CDR3 contains 14 residues. CDR1 and CDR2 (germline): LNHNV, YYDKDF (reference sequence). CDR3 sequence reads: CATSTQEGGYGYTF. The CDR3 DNA sequence: TGTGCCACCAGCACCCAAGAGGGTGGCTATGGCTACACCTTC. Looking up the rest from reference TRBV15 and TRBJ1-2 gives the full variable domain: DAMVIQNPRYQVTQFGKPVTLSCSQTLNHNVMYWYQQKSSQAPKLLFHYYDKDFNNEADTPDNFQSRRPNTSFCFLDIRSPGLGDTAMYLCATSTQEGGYGYTFGSGTRLTVV.

The V and J genes are TRBV29-1 and TRBJ1-5, with D perhaps TRBD1 (5 bases). Germline CDR1 and CDR2: SQVTM and ANQGSEA. The CDR3 consists of 13 residues. Trimming left V 4 bases short and J 6 bases short, with 13 bases between. The CDR3: CSVGGDSRQPQHF. The CDR3 nucleotides read TGCAGCGTTGGGGGGGATTCTCGTCAGCCCCAGCATTTT.

This clone showed up just once. This chain connects TRBV27 to TRBJ2-1, with TRBD1 as a possible D gene (6 bases). The germline gives CDR1 MNHEY, CDR2 SMNVEV (reference sequence). This CDR3 contains 18 residues. Trimming left V 0 bases short and J 4 bases short, with 19 bases between. CDR3 region: CASSLSRGRGLKYNEQFF. Here the CDR3 DNA reads TGTGCCAGCAGTTTATCCAGGGGCCGCGGATTAAAATACAATGAGCAGTTCTTC.